This record concerns one TCR beta chain sequence. 60 Vbeta and 13 Jbeta primers were used in PCR. Sequenced by immunoSEQ multiplex PCR; TCRdb stores in-frame clones only, minus some. The sample lists about 180,000 clones, under 90% seen once, with 4.8% in the top ten. Germline CDR1 SGHAT, CDR2 FQNNGV. The CDR3 loop spans 16 amino acids. Trimming took off 2 bases at V and 5 bases at J, with 18 bases between the two ends. This record comes from a study of cytomegalovirus exposure and HLA in healthy donors. The sequence came from a young man in good health and CMV-seronegative. Specimen: PBMCs. The rearrangement joins TRBV11-2 to TRBJ1-2; D is uncertain. CDR3 sequence reads: CASSLTTGVREYGYTF. Written as DNA, the CDR3 is TGTGCCAGCAGCTTAACGACCGGGGTTAGGGAGTATGGCTACACCTTC. The whole variable domain, filled in from reference TRBV11-2 and TRBJ1-2, reads EAGVAQSPRYKIIEKRQSVAFWCNPISGHATLYWYQQILGQGPKLLIQFQNNGVVDDSQLPKDRFSAERLKGVDSTLKIQPAKLEDSAVYLCASSLTTGVREYGYTFGSGTRLTVV.